These 9 T cell receptor beta chains came from one sample sequenced in a study of blood T cell repertoires in COVID-19. Some clones are missing from TCRdb's copy, which holds only in-frame ones; the method was immunoSEQ multiplex PCR. The sample shows some 350,000 clones, 90% to 95% of them seen only once. The specimen sequenced was peripheral blood. The receptors stem from a woman between 18 and 29 years old who had recovered from COVID-19.

The J gene is TRBJ1-4, the V gene TRBV6-6, with TRBD1 matching 10 bases. In germline, CDR1 is MNHNY, CDR2 SVGAGI (reference sequence). This CDR3 contains 16 residues. V lost 6 bases and J lost 4; bases outside the gene matches: 8. CDR3 sequence reads: CASRPTDRGRNEKLFF. In nucleotides, the CDR3 is TGTGCCAGCAGACCAACTGACAGGGGGCGTAATGAAAAACTGTTTTTT.

The rearrangement uses TRBV21-1 and TRBJ2-2; TRBD1, as called in the table, went unchecked against the DNA. TRBV21-1 is deemed a pseudogene. This CDR3 is 19 amino acids long. The DNA for the CDR3 is TGTGCCAGCAGCAAGGCTCCGACGGGACAGAGAAAAGACACCGGGGAGCTGTTTTTT. It codes for CASSKAPTGQRKDTGELFF.

This clone is a singleton in its sample. V is TRBV19 and J is TRBJ2-5; 9 nucleotides agree with TRBD2. The CDR3 loop spans 13 amino acids. Unmatched junction bases numbered 7, after V lost 9 bases and J lost 5 bases. CDR1 and CDR2 (germline): LNHDA, SQIVND (reference sequence). The CDR3: CASRAGGGETQYF. The CDR3 DNA follows: TGTGCCAGCCGAGCGGGAGGCGGCGAGACCCAGTACTTC. Together with reference TRBV19 and TRBJ2-5, the CDR3 gives the full variable domain: DGGITQSPKYLFRKEGQNVTLSCEQNLNHDAMYWYRQDPGQGLRLIYYSQIVNDFQKGDIAEGYSVSREKKESFPLTVTSAQKNPTAFYLCASRAGGGETQYFGPGTRLLVL.

V and J are TRBV6-5 and TRBJ2-3; 8 bases match TRBD1. The CDR3 sequence is 15 residues long. V was clipped by 4 bases and J by 5 bases; unmatched bases: 8. Germline assignment: CDR1 MNHEY and CDR2 SVGAGI. In DNA, the CDR3 is TGTGCCAGCAGTTTTGACAGGGGTCACCGAGATACGCAGTATTTT. Translating gives CASSFDRGHRDTQYF.

The rearrangement joins TRBV5-3 to TRBJ2-5, with TRBD2 matching over 9 bases. TRBV5-3 falls under the ORF class, with uncertain function. Germline trimming cut 0 bases from V and 1 base from J; bases unmatched to any gene: 1. The CDR3 is 15 amino acids. The CDR3 nucleotides are TGTGCCAGAAGCTTGGGGCGGGAGGGCCAAGAGACCCAGTACTTC. This gives the protein CARSLGREGQETQYF.

In its sample, this clone was seen once. The chain employs TRBV19 and TRBJ1-6, with 8 nucleotides matching TRBD1. With V trimmed by 5 bases and J by 7 bases, 7 bases remained unmatched. This CDR3 spans 15 amino acids. CDR1 and CDR2 (germline): LNHDA, SQIVND (reference sequence). The CDR3: CASSELGTGNSPLHF. In DNA, the CDR3 is TGTGCCAGTAGTGAATTGGGGACAGGCAATTCACCCCTCCACTTT.

The V gene is TRBV7-2, the J gene TRBJ1-1; D not certain. Germline V lookup: CDR1 SGHTA, CDR2 FQGNSA. This CDR3 spans 17 amino acids. Deletions cut 6 bases from V and 0 bases from J, with 20 bases between. Here the CDR3 DNA reads TGTGCCAGCAGAGTGCGGGGTCTAAGCCCCATGAACACTGAAGCTTTCTTT. It translates to CASRVRGLSPMNTEAFF. Drawing the rest from reference TRBV7-2 and TRBJ1-1, the complete variable domain is GAGVSQSPSNKVTEKGKDVELRCDPISGHTALYWYRQSLGQGLEFLIYFQGNSAPDKSGLPSDRFSAERTGGSVSTLTIQRTQQEDSAVYLCASRVRGLSPMNTEAFFGQGTRLTVV.

The J gene is TRBJ2-1, the V gene TRBV19; 8 bases align to TRBD1. The V gene end was trimmed by 0 bases and the J gene end by 0 bases; junction bases not matched to a gene: 13. CDR3 length equals 20 residues. CDR1 and CDR2 (germline): LNHDA, SQIVND (reference sequence). The CDR3 region is CASSIDHYGRGPSSYNEQFF. CDR3 sequence (DNA): TGTGCCAGTAGTATAGATCATTATGGCAGGGGGCCAAGCTCCTACAATGAGCAGTTCTTC.

This chain joins TRBV7-2 and TRBJ2-5; D unclear. Germline V CDR1 and CDR2: SGHTA, FQGNSA. Trimming pared 7 bases from V and 7 bases from J, leaving 16 bases between. This CDR3 is 13 amino acids long. The CDR3 protein is CASISDRGGTQYF. CDR3 bases: TGTGCCAGCATATCAGACCGAGGTGGGACCCAGTACTTC.